The rows below give T cell receptor beta chains drawn from one sample of a study of T cell changes during pregnancy in multiple sclerosis. TCRdb's copy holds only in-frame clones and misses some; the assay was immunoSEQ multiplex PCR. The sample has about 40,000 clones; 80% to 95% are singletons. The source material was CD4+ T cells from peripheral blood mononuclear cells, sampled in the third trimester of pregnancy. All receptors come from a female donor with multiple sclerosis, enrolled in a pregnancy study. The CDR3 runs from the conserved cysteine through the conserved F or W. Each record gives: D gene, clone size, V gene, J gene, CDR3 protein, CDR3 DNA. The D gene is left open where the match is weak. Expanded clones are given a class, and other clones once, few, many or no size at all.

D gene: TRBD1; clone size: .; V gene: TRBV5-1; J gene: TRBJ2-7; CDR3 protein: CASSLGDRVEQYF; CDR3 DNA: TGCGCCAGCAGCTTGGGGGACAGAGTCGAGCAGTACTTC
D gene: TRBD1; clone size: .; V gene: TRBV5-4; J gene: TRBJ2-7; CDR3 protein: CARDREVNEQYF; CDR3 DNA: TGTGCCAGGGACAGGGAGGTCAACGAGCAGTACTTC
D gene: TRBD1; clone size: .; V gene: TRBV11-2; J gene: TRBJ2-2; CDR3 protein: CASSSSGTVMTGELFF; CDR3 DNA: TGTGCCAGCAGCTCCTCCGGGACAGTCATGACCGGGGAGCTGTTTTTT
D gene: .; clone size: once; V gene: TRBV5-6; J gene: TRBJ1-5; CDR3 protein: CASSLRGGLGQPQHF; CDR3 DNA: TGTGCCAGCAGCTTGCGCGGAGGGCTAGGCCAGCCCCAGCATTTT
D gene: TRBD1; clone size: .; V gene: TRBV28; J gene: TRBJ2-5; CDR3 protein: CASRPQGVETQYF; CDR3 DNA: TGTGCCAGCAGACCTCAGGGGGTGGAGACCCAGTACTTC
D gene: TRBD1; clone size: .; V gene: TRBV11-1; J gene: TRBJ1-4; CDR3 protein: CASSQTRQGAEKLFF; CDR3 DNA: TGTGCCAGCAGCCAAACGCGACAGGGAGCGGAAAAACTGTTTTTT
D gene: .; clone size: .; V gene: TRBV10-3; J gene: TRBJ2-7; CDR3 protein: CATSTEAYEQYF; CDR3 DNA: TGTGCCACCTCAACGGAGGCCTACGAGCAGTACTTC
D gene: .; clone size: .; V gene: TRBV19; J gene: TRBJ1-2; CDR3 protein: CASSLTGTMDGYTF; CDR3 DNA: TGTGCCAGTAGCCTAACCGGGACAATGGATGGCTACACCTTC
D gene: .; clone size: .; V gene: TRBV18; J gene: TRBJ1-1; CDR3 protein: CASSKGPGGDTEAFF; CDR3 DNA: TGTGCCAGCTCCAAAGGGCCGGGAGGGGACACTGAAGCTTTCTTT
D gene: .; clone size: .; V gene: TRBV6-5; J gene: TRBJ2-2; CDR3 protein: CASRSGIRFTGELFF; CDR3 DNA: TGTGCCAGCAGATCCGGGATTCGGTTCACCGGGGAGCTGTTTTTT
D gene: TRBD2; clone size: .; V gene: TRBV5-1; J gene: TRBJ2-3; CDR3 protein: CASSNLAARTDTQYF; CDR3 DNA: TGCGCCAGCAGCAATCTAGCGGCCCGCACAGATACGCAGTATTTT
D gene: .; clone size: .; V gene: TRBV28; J gene: TRBJ1-2; CDR3 protein: CASSFHRDYGYTF; CDR3 DNA: TGTGCCAGCAGTTTCCACAGGGACTATGGCTACACCTTC
D gene: .; clone size: .; V gene: TRBV28; J gene: TRBJ2-3; CDR3 protein: CASSPSRRGGPDTQYF; CDR3 DNA: TGTGCCAGCAGTCCTTCGCGGAGGGGCGGTCCAGATACGCAGTATTTT
D gene: .; clone size: once; V gene: TRBV7-9; J gene: TRBJ1-1; CDR3 protein: CASSPDSARRTEAFF; CDR3 DNA: TGTGCCAGCAGCCCGGACAGCGCCCGGAGGACTGAAGCTTTCTTT
D gene: TRBD1; clone size: .; V gene: TRBV7-8; J gene: TRBJ2-1; CDR3 protein: CASSLAGLVQGIYNEQFF; CDR3 DNA: TGTGCCAGCAGCTTAGCCGGCCTAGTACAGGGGATTTACAATGAGCAGTTCTTC
D gene: .; clone size: .; V gene: TRBV28; J gene: TRBJ2-7; CDR3 protein: CASGGTPAYEQYF; CDR3 DNA: TGTGCCAGCGGGGGGACCCCAGCCTACGAGCAGTACTTC
D gene: .; clone size: once; V gene: TRBV7-2; J gene: TRBJ2-7; CDR3 protein: CASSIRVTYEQYF; CDR3 DNA: TGTGCCAGCAGCATCAGGGTTACCTACGAGCAGTACTTC
D gene: TRBD2; clone size: .; V gene: TRBV9; J gene: TRBJ2-3; CDR3 protein: CASSVASGRADTQYF; CDR3 DNA: TGTGCCAGCAGCGTAGCCAGCGGGAGAGCAGATACGCAGTATTTT
D gene: TRBD1; clone size: .; V gene: TRBV5-6; J gene: TRBJ1-2; CDR3 protein: CASSLGDRAFGGYTF; CDR3 DNA: TGTGCCAGCAGCTTGGGGGACAGGGCCTTCGGTGGCTACACCTTC
D gene: .; clone size: .; V gene: TRBV6-4; J gene: TRBJ2-3; CDR3 protein: CASSDAGNVADTQYF; CDR3 DNA: TGTGCCAGCAGTGACGCAGGGAACGTTGCAGATACGCAGTATTTT
D gene: .; clone size: .; V gene: TRBV6-1; J gene: TRBJ1-4; CDR3 protein: CASSEGQGVRKLFF; CDR3 DNA: TGTGCCAGCAGTGAGGGACAAGGGGTTCGGAAACTGTTTTTT
D gene: .; clone size: .; V gene: TRBV5-4; J gene: TRBJ1-4; CDR3 protein: CASSLLGGDEKLFF; CDR3 DNA: TGTGCCAGCAGCTTGCTAGGGGGTGATGAAAAACTGTTTTTT
D gene: .; clone size: .; V gene: TRBV25-1; J gene: TRBJ1-2; CDR3 protein: CASSDFQGRGDRGYTF; CDR3 DNA: TGTGCCAGCAGTGACTTTCAAGGAAGGGGCGATAGGGGCTACACCTTC
D gene: .; clone size: .; V gene: TRBV5-3; J gene: TRBJ1-2; CDR3 protein: CARSLNSGYGYTF; CDR3 DNA: TGTGCCAGAAGCTTGAACAGCGGCTATGGCTACACCTTC
D gene: TRBD1; clone size: .; V gene: TRBV5-4; J gene: TRBJ2-7; CDR3 protein: CASSADRDRANEQYF; CDR3 DNA: TGTGCCAGCAGCGCAGACCGGGACAGGGCCAACGAGCAGTACTTC
D gene: TRBD2; clone size: .; V gene: TRBV9; J gene: TRBJ2-1; CDR3 protein: CASSVAASGRDEQFF; CDR3 DNA: TGTGCCAGCAGCGTAGCGGCTAGCGGACGGGATGAGCAGTTCTTC
D gene: TRBD2; clone size: .; V gene: TRBV9; J gene: TRBJ2-7; CDR3 protein: CASSVGGSPAYEQYF; CDR3 DNA: TGTGCCAGCAGCGTAGGCGGGAGTCCCGCCTACGAGCAGTACTTC
D gene: TRBD2; clone size: .; V gene: TRBV4-3; J gene: TRBJ2-7; CDR3 protein: CASSQGLAGRGGWEQYF; CDR3 DNA: TGCGCCAGCAGCCAAGGACTAGCGGGAAGAGGGGGATGGGAGCAGTACTTC
D gene: TRBD1; clone size: .; V gene: TRBV19; J gene: TRBJ2-1; CDR3 protein: CASSIEQGVYNEQFF; CDR3 DNA: TGTGCCAGTAGTATAGAACAGGGGGTCTACAATGAGCAGTTCTTC
D gene: TRBD2; clone size: .; V gene: TRBV6-5; J gene: TRBJ2-1; CDR3 protein: CASSYELAGGRNEQFF; CDR3 DNA: TGTGCCAGCAGTTACGAGCTAGCGGGAGGTAGAAATGAGCAGTTCTTC
D gene: TRBD2; clone size: .; V gene: TRBV19; J gene: TRBJ2-1; CDR3 protein: CASSIDASGVNEQFF; CDR3 DNA: TGTGCCAGTAGTATAGACGCTAGCGGGGTAAATGAGCAGTTCTTC
D gene: TRBD1; clone size: .; V gene: TRBV12-5; J gene: TRBJ2-3; CDR3 protein: CASGSRGQGIDTQYF; CDR3 DNA: TGTGCTAGTGGTTCTCGAGGACAGGGTATAGATACGCAGTATTTT
D gene: TRBD2; clone size: .; V gene: TRBV28; J gene: TRBJ2-6; CDR3 protein: CASSSGLAVSGANVLTF; CDR3 DNA: TGTGCCAGCAGTTCGGGACTAGCGGTCTCTGGGGCCAACGTCCTGACTTTC
D gene: TRBD1; clone size: .; V gene: TRBV5-6; J gene: TRBJ2-7; CDR3 protein: CASSPRTGKDSYEQYF; CDR3 DNA: TGTGCCAGCAGCCCTCGGACAGGGAAGGACTCCTACGAGCAGTACTTC
D gene: .; clone size: .; V gene: TRBV7-2; J gene: TRBJ1-2; CDR3 protein: CASSPRTGGYTF; CDR3 DNA: TGTGCCAGCAGCCCGAGGACTGGTGGCTACACCTTC
D gene: TRBD2; clone size: .; V gene: TRBV5-8; J gene: TRBJ2-1; CDR3 protein: CASSFAGRAYNEQFF; CDR3 DNA: TGTGCCAGCAGCTTTGCCGGGAGGGCGTACAATGAGCAGTTCTTC
D gene: TRBD2; clone size: .; V gene: TRBV9; J gene: TRBJ2-7; CDR3 protein: CASSGTSAGGQGEQYF; CDR3 DNA: TGTGCCAGCAGCGGGACCTCAGCGGGAGGGCAGGGCGAGCAGTACTTC
D gene: TRBD2; clone size: .; V gene: TRBV28; J gene: TRBJ2-1; CDR3 protein: CASSARGAGRRDEQFF; CDR3 DNA: TGTGCCAGCAGCGCACGGGGAGCGGGAAGAAGGGATGAGCAGTTCTTC
D gene: TRBD1; clone size: .; V gene: TRBV6-5; J gene: TRBJ1-4; CDR3 protein: CASKPGTGGARKLFF; CDR3 DNA: TGTGCCAGTAAACCCGGGACAGGGGGCGCGAGAAAACTGTTTTTT
D gene: TRBD1; clone size: .; V gene: TRBV6-5; J gene: TRBJ1-2; CDR3 protein: CASKPGQTYGYTF; CDR3 DNA: TGTGCCAGCAAGCCGGGACAGACCTATGGCTACACCTTC
D gene: TRBD1; clone size: .; V gene: TRBV9; J gene: TRBJ2-3; CDR3 protein: CASSVGGLDRAGTDTQYF; CDR3 DNA: TGTGCCAGCAGCGTAGGAGGCCTGGACAGGGCGGGCACAGATACGCAGTATTTT
D gene: TRBD2; clone size: .; V gene: TRBV4-2; J gene: TRBJ2-1; CDR3 protein: CASSSAGLAGYNEQFF; CDR3 DNA: TGTGCCAGCAGCTCCGCCGGACTAGCGGGATACAATGAGCAGTTCTTC
D gene: .; clone size: once; V gene: TRBV13; J gene: TRBJ2-7; CDR3 protein: CASSPTRSPITYEQYF; CDR3 DNA: TGTGCCAGCAGCCCTACGAGGTCCCCAATAACCTACGAGCAGTACTTC
D gene: TRBD1; clone size: .; V gene: TRBV6-1; J gene: TRBJ2-7; CDR3 protein: CASSNRDRATYEQYF; CDR3 DNA: TGTGCCAGCAGTAACCGGGACAGGGCTACCTACGAGCAGTACTTC
D gene: .; clone size: .; V gene: TRBV10-3; J gene: TRBJ2-4; CDR3 protein: CAIKADEQKNIQYF; CDR3 DNA: TGTGCCATCAAGGCGGATGAACAAAAAAACATTCAGTACTTC
D gene: .; clone size: .; V gene: TRBV7-2; J gene: TRBJ2-1; CDR3 protein: CASSLNFIEGNEQFF; CDR3 DNA: TGTGCCAGCAGCTTAAATTTTATAGAGGGTAATGAGCAGTTCTTC
D gene: TRBD1; clone size: .; V gene: TRBV5-1; J gene: TRBJ1-1; CDR3 protein: CASTPLGQGRHTEAFF; CDR3 DNA: TGCGCCAGCACCCCCCTGGGACAGGGTCGCCACACTGAAGCTTTCTTT
D gene: TRBD2; clone size: .; V gene: TRBV4-2; J gene: TRBJ2-7; CDR3 protein: CASSQLAGDRYEQYF; CDR3 DNA: TGTGCCAGCAGCCAATTAGCGGGAGATCGGTACGAGCAGTACTTC
D gene: TRBD2; clone size: .; V gene: TRBV2; J gene: TRBJ2-7; CDR3 protein: CASSDSLGAGGSYEQYF; CDR3 DNA: TGTGCCAGCAGTGACTCTCTAGGAGCGGGAGGGAGTTACGAGCAGTACTTC
D gene: .; clone size: .; V gene: TRBV6-1; J gene: TRBJ2-7; CDR3 protein: CASSRASYEQYF; CDR3 DNA: TGTGCCAGCAGTCGCGCCTCCTACGAGCAGTACTTC
D gene: TRBD2; clone size: .; V gene: TRBV28; J gene: TRBJ2-4; CDR3 protein: CASRTSGTLAKNIQYF; CDR3 DNA: TGTGCCAGCAGGACTAGCGGGACGCTAGCCAAAAACATTCAGTACTTC
D gene: .; clone size: .; V gene: TRBV30; J gene: TRBJ1-2; CDR3 protein: CAWSTGPTNYGYTF; CDR3 DNA: TGTGCCTGGAGCACAGGTCCCACTAACTATGGCTACACCTTC
D gene: .; clone size: .; V gene: TRBV6-5; J gene: TRBJ2-1; CDR3 protein: CASSYSPVSYNEQFF; CDR3 DNA: TGTGCCAGCAGTTACTCACCAGTCTCCTACAATGAGCAGTTCTTC
D gene: .; clone size: .; V gene: TRBV6-4; J gene: TRBJ1-1; CDR3 protein: CASSPQGLPVNTEAFF; CDR3 DNA: TGTGCCAGCAGCCCCCAGGGTCTCCCTGTGAACACTGAAGCTTTCTTT
D gene: TRBD1; clone size: .; V gene: TRBV10-2; J gene: TRBJ1-3; CDR3 protein: CASNPGGSGNTIYF; CDR3 DNA: TGCGCCAGCAATCCAGGGGGCTCAGGAAACACCATATATTTT
D gene: .; clone size: once; V gene: TRBV18; J gene: TRBJ2-7; CDR3 protein: CASSPEAGPGIEQYF; CDR3 DNA: TGTGCCAGCTCACCTGAGGCAGGGCCAGGGATCGAGCAGTACTTC
D gene: TRBD1; clone size: .; V gene: TRBV6-1; J gene: TRBJ2-7; CDR3 protein: CASSEFGQAGYEQYF; CDR3 DNA: TGTGCCAGCAGTGAATTCGGACAGGCGGGCTACGAGCAGTACTTC
D gene: TRBD1; clone size: .; V gene: TRBV15; J gene: TRBJ1-2; CDR3 protein: CATSRDRQGARGYTF; CDR3 DNA: TGTGCCACCAGCAGAGACAGACAGGGGGCGCGAGGCTACACCTTC
D gene: .; clone size: .; V gene: TRBV6-6; J gene: TRBJ1-3; CDR3 protein: CASSYGVGTGNTIYF; CDR3 DNA: TGTGCCAGCAGTTACGGGGTCGGGACTGGAAACACCATATATTTT